The clone carrying this T cell receptor beta chain was picked up a small number of times. No antigen is known for it. CDR3 size: 15 residues. Trimming took 0 bases from V and 0 from J, leaving 12 bases between them. Germline values: CDR1 DFQATT, CDR2 SNEGSKA (reference sequence). The data derive from a study of identical twins. Study findings and constraints: Twin-shared out-of-frame alpha sequences showed excess low generation probability. The authors noted that invariant MAIT and iNKT cells could partly confound zero-insertion analyses. Fewer insertions marked abundant cord blood beta clonotypes; young adult naive trended weakly, memory not at all.

TCRdb recomputed calls from the 5' RACE reads with MiXCR, one row per CDR3 protein. Altogether under 900,000 distinct CDR3 sequences are present, about 12% being singletons, with the ten largest covering 1.5% to 2%. These data were likewise used in another study, on yellow fever vaccine responses in identical twins. That paper notes: Vaccine-induced T cell responses in twins were reportedly observed to appear partly convergent, partly personalized.

V gene TRBV20-1 combines with J gene TRBJ2-7; perhaps TRBD2 as D (5 bases). The clonotype was recovered from a young woman in good health. The sample consisted of PBMCs. The CDR3 region has the DNA TGCAGTGCTAGAGATGAGCGGATAAGCTCCTACGAGCAGTACTTC. Protein: CSARDERISSYEQYF.